This entry is about one T cell receptor (beta chain). No antigen is known for it. These data belong to a study of shared clonotypes between healthy human individuals. Study results and limitations: Estimated richness was generally greater in naive than memory subsets. Read depth was anticipated to influence clonotype sharing among donors.

Cells designated naive CD8 were CD45RO-negative and were positively selected for CCR7, with terminally differentiated effector memory CD45RA+ cells excluded. V lost 4 bases to trimming and J lost 0 bases, with 2 bases between them. The germline gives CDR1 SGHRS, CDR2 YFSETQ. This CDR3 spans 11 amino acids. TCRdb keeps only in-frame clones here, not all; method: immunoSEQ multiplex PCR. The data show under 600,000 clones, 95% to 98% seen once. The chain uses TRBV5-1 and TRBJ2-7; no definite D call. This sequence was found in a man younger than 45 in good health. The sample taken for sequencing was naive CD8+ T cells sorted from blood. CDR3 in DNA: TGCGCCAGCAGCGGCTCCTACGAGCAGTACTTC. Translated, it gives CASSGSYEQYF.